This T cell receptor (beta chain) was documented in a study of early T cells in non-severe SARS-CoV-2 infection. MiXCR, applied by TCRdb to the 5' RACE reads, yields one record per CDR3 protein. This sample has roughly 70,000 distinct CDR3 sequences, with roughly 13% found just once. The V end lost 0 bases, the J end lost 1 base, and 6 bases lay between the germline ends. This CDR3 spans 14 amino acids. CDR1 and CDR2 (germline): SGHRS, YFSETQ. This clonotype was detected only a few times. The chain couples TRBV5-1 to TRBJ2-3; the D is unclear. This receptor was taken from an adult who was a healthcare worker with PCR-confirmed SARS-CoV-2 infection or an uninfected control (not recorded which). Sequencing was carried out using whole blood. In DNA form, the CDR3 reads TGCGCCAGCAGCTTGGAGGGCGGCACAGATACGCAGTATTTT. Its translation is CASSLEGGTDTQYF.